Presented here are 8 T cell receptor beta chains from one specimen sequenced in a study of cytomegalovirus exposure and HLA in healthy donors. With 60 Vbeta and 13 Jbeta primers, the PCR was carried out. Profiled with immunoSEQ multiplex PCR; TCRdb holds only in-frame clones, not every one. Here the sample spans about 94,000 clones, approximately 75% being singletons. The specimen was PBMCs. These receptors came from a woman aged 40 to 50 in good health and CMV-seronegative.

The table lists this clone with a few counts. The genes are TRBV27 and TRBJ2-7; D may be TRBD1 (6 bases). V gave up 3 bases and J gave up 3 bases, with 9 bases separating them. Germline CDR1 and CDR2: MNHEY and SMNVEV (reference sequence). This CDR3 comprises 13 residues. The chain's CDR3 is CASSFTRGYEQYF. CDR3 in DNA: TGTGCCAGCAGTTTTACCAGGGGCTACGAGCAGTACTTC.

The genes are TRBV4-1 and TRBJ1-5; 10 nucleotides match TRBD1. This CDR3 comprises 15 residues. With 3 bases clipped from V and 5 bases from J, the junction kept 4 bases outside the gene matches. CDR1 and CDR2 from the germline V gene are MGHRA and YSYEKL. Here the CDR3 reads CASSHRGTGDQPQHF. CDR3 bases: TGCGCCAGCAGCCACCGGGGGACAGGGGATCAGCCCCAGCATTTT.

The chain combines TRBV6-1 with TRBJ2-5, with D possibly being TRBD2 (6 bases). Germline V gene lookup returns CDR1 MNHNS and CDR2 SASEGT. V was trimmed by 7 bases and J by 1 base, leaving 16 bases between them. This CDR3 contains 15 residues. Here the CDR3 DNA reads TGTGCCAGCAAGGGAGGTAGCGGTACCCAAGAGACCCAGTACTTC. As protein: CASKGGSGTQETQYF.

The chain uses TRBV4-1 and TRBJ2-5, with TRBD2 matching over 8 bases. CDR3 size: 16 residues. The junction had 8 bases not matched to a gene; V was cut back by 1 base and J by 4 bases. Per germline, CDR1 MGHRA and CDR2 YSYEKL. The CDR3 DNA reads TGCGCCAGCAGCCAAGCCCAGACTAGCGTGGGAGAGACCCAGTACTTC. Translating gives CASSQAQTSVGETQYF.

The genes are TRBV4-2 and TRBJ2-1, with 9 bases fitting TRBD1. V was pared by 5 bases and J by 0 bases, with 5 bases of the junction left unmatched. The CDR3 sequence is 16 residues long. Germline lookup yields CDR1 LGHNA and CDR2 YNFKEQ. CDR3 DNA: TGTGCCAGCAGCGCAGGGACAGGGAGCTCCTACAATGAGCAGTTCTTC. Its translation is CASSAGTGSSYNEQFF.

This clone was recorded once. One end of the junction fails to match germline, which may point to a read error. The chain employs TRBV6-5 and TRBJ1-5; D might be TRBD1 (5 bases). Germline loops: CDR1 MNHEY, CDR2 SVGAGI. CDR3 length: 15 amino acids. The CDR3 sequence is CASRYDSYSNQPQNF. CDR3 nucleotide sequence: TGTGCCAGCAGGTACGACAGCTATAGCAATCAGCCCCAGAATTTT.

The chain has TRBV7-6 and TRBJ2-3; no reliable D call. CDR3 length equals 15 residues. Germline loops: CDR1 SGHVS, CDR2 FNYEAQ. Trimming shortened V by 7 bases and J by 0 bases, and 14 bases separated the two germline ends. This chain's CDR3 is CASTRNPSSTDTQYF. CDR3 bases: TGTGCCAGCACCAGAAACCCATCTAGCACAGATACGCAGTATTTT. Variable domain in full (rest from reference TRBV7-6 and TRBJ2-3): GAGVSQSPRYKVTKRGQDVALRCDPISGHVSLYWYRQALGQGPEFLTYFNYEAQQDKSGLPNDRFSAERPEGSISTLTIQRTEQRDSAMYRCASTRNPSSTDTQYFGPGTRLTVL.

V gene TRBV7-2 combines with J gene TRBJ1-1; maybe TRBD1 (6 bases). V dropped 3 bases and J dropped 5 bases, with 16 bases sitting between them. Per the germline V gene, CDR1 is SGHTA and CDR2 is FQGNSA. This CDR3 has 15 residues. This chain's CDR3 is CASSLVAQGQTEAFF. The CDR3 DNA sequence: TGTGCCAGCAGCTTGGTCGCGCAGGGGCAAACTGAAGCTTTCTTT.